This T cell receptor beta chain was documented in a study of blood T cells in healthy people across ages. Isolation of PBMCs gave at least 6 million cells per sample. The germline V gene encodes CDR1 DFQATT and CDR2 SNEGSKA (reference sequence). V lost 6 bases, J lost 8 bases, and 12 bases stayed unmatched. The CDR3 spans 14 residues. With a J-beta primer mix and a sample-barcoded 5' primer, a second PCR ran roughly 7 to 11 cycles. TCRdb analysed the 5' RACE reads with MiXCR anew, one entry per CDR3 protein. Among about 600,000 distinct CDR3 sequences listed, roughly 48% were seen once. Study results and caveats: Measured against age, TCR beta diversity per million T cells decreased in a roughly linear manner.

Regarding this clonotype: What it binds is unknown.

Material: blood. The TCR comes from an elderly man in good health. This chain connects TRBV20-1 to TRBJ1-4, with 7 bases identical to TRBD1. In DNA form, the CDR3 reads TGCAGTGCCAAAGGGGGCGGGGGAGGCGAAAAACTGTTTTTT. This gives the protein CSAKGGGGGEKLFF.